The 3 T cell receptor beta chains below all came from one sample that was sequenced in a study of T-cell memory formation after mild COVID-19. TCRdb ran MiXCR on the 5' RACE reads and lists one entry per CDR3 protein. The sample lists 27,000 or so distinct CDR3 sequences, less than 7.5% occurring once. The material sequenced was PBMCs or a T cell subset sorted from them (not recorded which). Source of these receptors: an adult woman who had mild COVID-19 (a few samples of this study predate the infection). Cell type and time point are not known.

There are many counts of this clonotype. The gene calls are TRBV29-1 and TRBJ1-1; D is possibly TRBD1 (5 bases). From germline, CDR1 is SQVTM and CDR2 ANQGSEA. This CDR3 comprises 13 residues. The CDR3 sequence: CVAHRGRYTEAFF. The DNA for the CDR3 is TGCGTTGCCCACCGGGGCCGGTACACTGAAGCTTTCTTT.

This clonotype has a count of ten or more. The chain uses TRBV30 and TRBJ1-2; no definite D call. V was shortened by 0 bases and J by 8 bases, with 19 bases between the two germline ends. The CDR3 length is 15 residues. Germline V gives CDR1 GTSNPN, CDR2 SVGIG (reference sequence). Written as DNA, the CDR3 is TGTGCCTGGAGTGTACCGGCAGTCTGGGGTCGGGGCTACACCTTC. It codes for CAWSVPAVWGRGYTF.

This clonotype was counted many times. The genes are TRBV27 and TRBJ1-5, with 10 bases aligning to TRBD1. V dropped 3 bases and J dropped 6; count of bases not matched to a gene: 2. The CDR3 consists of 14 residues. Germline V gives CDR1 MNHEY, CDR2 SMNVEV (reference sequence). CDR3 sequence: CASSLGQGSQPQHF. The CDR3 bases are TGTGCCAGCAGTTTGGGACAGGGGTCTCAGCCCCAGCATTTT.